The clone carrying this T cell receptor (beta chain) was recorded once. Its antigen remains unknown. Trimming cost V 1 base and J 3 bases, with 12 bases left between them. Germline CDR1 LNHDA, CDR2 SQIVND (reference sequence). The CDR3 has 15 residues. Sorted out of PBMCs were CD4+ T cells and CD8+ T cells. This specimen comes from a study of CD8+ T cells in alopecia areata. Study-wide results and limits: Between patients, shared TCR sequences were less clear than in mice. This was possibly due in part to HLA diversity in the patient population. Normal scalp had lower clonality than lesional scalp, with alopecia totalis/universalis lesions showing this most strongly.

Isolated RNA was reverse transcribed into cDNA used as the sequencing template. The method was immunoSEQ multiplex PCR; TCRdb's version includes in-frame clones alone and lacks a portion of them. The table records about 110,000 clones, 55% to 75% of them present only once. Sequencing used CD8+ T cells sorted from blood. The genes are TRBV19 and TRBJ1-1, with a weak D call TRBD1 (5 bases). The sequence was collected from a human donor in good health. The CDR3 nucleotides read TGTGCCAGTAGTATAGGCACAGGAGGTTACACTGAAGCTTTCTTT. It yields the protein CASSIGTGGYTEAFF.